This T cell receptor beta chain derives from a study of T-cell reconstitution after alpha-beta-depleted transplantation in children. This clonotype was seen many times. Its antigen is not identified. V was pared by 2 bases and J by 3 bases, with 11 bases between. Germline V lookup: CDR1 MDHEN, CDR2 SYDVKM. This CDR3 is built from 14 residues. Study results and limitations: At the one-year point after transplant, T-cell counts and TCRbeta diversity were found to come mostly from T cells that had been newly produced. There were reportedly several hundred expanded graft clones from which alpha-beta T cells came about two months after transplant.

Unique molecular identifiers were incorporated into the prepared TCRbeta library. MiXCR was run by TCRdb on the PCR reads, yielding one entry per CDR3 protein. The table includes approximately 350,000 distinct CDR3 sequences, about 16% detected once. Sequencing used PBMCs, mostly from graft donor cells, obtained 360 days after TCRalphabeta/CD19-depleted stem cell transplant. The gene calls are TRBV28 and TRBJ2-7; weak D call: TRBD1 (5 bases). This sequence was found in a male patient between 2 and 9 years old who had a stem cell transplant for acute lymphoblastic leukemia, so the T cells may come from the graft donor. Here the CDR3 reads CASSLGRVVYEQYF. CDR3 bases: TGTGCCAGCAGTTTAGGCAGGGTAGTCTACGAGCAGTACTTC.